The 20 T cell receptor beta chains in this list originate from one sample, sequenced in a study of Graves' ophthalmopathy and Graves' hyperthyroidism. RNA served as the template for amplifying TCR beta CDR3 regions. HTBI primers served in a first-round RT-PCR, which a second-round multiplex PCR followed. Using its own MiXCR run on the multiplex PCR reads, TCRdb lists one record per CDR3 protein. In the table there are a few hundred thousand distinct CDR3 sequences, 15% of which are singletons. The sequenced sample consisted of peripheral blood. These receptors were taken from a woman under 30 with stable Graves' hyperthyroidism.

This clonotype was picked up many times. The rearrangement joins TRBV11-2 to TRBJ2-4; no reliable D call. This CDR3 is built from 16 residues. V lost 5 bases, J lost 6 bases, and 20 bases lay in between. Germline V gene sequence: CDR1 SGHAT, CDR2 FQNNGV. The CDR3 coding sequence is TGTGCCAGCAGCCCGCGACGGGCTGACTTTAGAAACATTCAGTACTTC. Amino acids: CASSPRRADFRNIQYF.

There are many counts of this clonotype. The chain joins TRBV11-1 to TRBJ2-2; TRBD2 is a possible D gene (5 bases). The CDR3 sequence is 16 residues long. The germline V and J ends were trimmed by 8 bases and 5 bases, with 21 bases remaining between them. Looked up from germline, CDR1 is SGHAT and CDR2 is FQDESV (reference sequence). The CDR3 sequence: CASSNRTGIVTGELFF. DNA of the CDR3: TGTGCCAGCTCCAACCGGACGGGGATTGTTACCGGGGAGCTGTTTTTT. Variable domain in full (rest from reference TRBV11-1 and TRBJ2-2): EAEVAQSPRYKITEKSQAVAFWCDPISGHATLYWYRQILGQGPELLVQFQDESVVDDSQLPKDRFSAERLKGVDSTLKIQPAELGDSAMYLCASSNRTGIVTGELFFGEGSRLTVL.

About this clonotype itself: This may stem from a read error, because a much larger clone lies one nucleotide away. CDR3 bases: TGTGCCAGCAGACCCCGGACCAGGGCCGGGGAGCTGTGTTTT. Protein: CASRPRTRAGELCF. The chain has TRBV2 and TRBJ2-2; D may be TRBD1 or TRBD2 (5 bases each). Germline lookup yields CDR1 SNHLY and CDR2 FYNNEI. The length of the CDR3 is 14 residues.

This clonotype was detected ten times or more. CDR3 in amino acids: CASRDPIQGPEAFF. The CDR3 region has the DNA TGTGCCAGCAGGGACCCTATCCAGGGCCCTGAAGCTTTCTTT. The chain links TRBV6-2 or TRBV6-3 to TRBJ1-1; weak D call: TRBD1 (5 bases). Per germline, CDR1 MNHEY and CDR2 SVGEGT. The CDR3 has 14 amino acids. V lost 6 bases to trimming and J lost 6 bases, with 17 bases between them.

This clonotype was recorded many times. This chain links TRBV6-1 with TRBJ1-1; possible D gene TRBD1, 5 bases. Trimming cost V 2 bases and J 6 bases, with 13 bases left between them. There are 14 residues in the CDR3. CDR1 MNHNS and CDR2 SASEGT come from the germline V gene. CDR3 sequence: CASSERDGEAEAFF. Here the CDR3 DNA reads TGTGCCAGCAGTGAAAGGGACGGAGAGGCTGAAGCTTTCTTT.

In this sample, this clonotype turned up many times. This rearrangement joins TRBV15 to TRBJ2-7; 12 bases match TRBD2. CDR3 length equals 18 residues. Per the germline V gene, CDR1 is LNHNV and CDR2 is YYDKDF (reference sequence). With V trimmed by 1 base and J by 0 bases, 7 bases remained unmatched. CDR3 nucleotides: TGTGCCACCAGCAGAGGAGAACTAGCGGGGGGAAACTCCTACGAGCAGTACTTC. This encodes CATSRGELAGGNSYEQYF. Combining the CDR3 with reference TRBV15 and TRBJ2-7 gives the whole variable domain DAMVIQNPRYQVTQFGKPVTLSCSQTLNHNVMYWYQQKSSQAPKLLFHYYDKDFNNEADTPDNFQSRRPNTSFCFLDIRSPGLGDTAMYLCATSRGELAGGNSYEQYFGPGTRLTVT.

The genes are TRBV5-1 and TRBJ2-7; TRBD1 or TRBD2 may be the D gene (5 bases each). Deletions cut 0 bases from V and 3 bases from J, with 10 bases between. Per germline, CDR1 SGHRS and CDR2 YFSETQ. The CDR3 totals 14 residues. The CDR3 loop is CASSLAGTNYEQYF. CDR3 bases: TGCGCCAGCAGCTTGGCAGGGACCAACTACGAGCAGTACTTC.

This clonotype was observed many times. The chain recombines TRBV6-2 or TRBV6-3 with TRBJ2-5; D gene uncertain. Trimming stripped 1 base from V and 5 bases from J, with 11 bases between. The CDR3 has 14 residues. CDR1 and CDR2 from the germline V gene are MNHEY and SVGEGT. CDR3 residues: CASSYFSKAETQYF. The CDR3 nucleotides read TGTGCCAGCAGTTACTTTTCCAAGGCGGAGACCCAGTACTTC.

This clonotype was counted at least ten times. J is TRBJ1-2 and V is TRBV27; tentatively, D is TRBD1 (5 bases). The CDR3 sequence is 13 residues long. CDR1 MNHEY and CDR2 SMNVEV come from the germline V gene (reference sequence). Trimming cost V 7 bases and J 2 bases, with 11 bases left between them. Here the CDR3 reads CASNPGRNYGYTF. Here the CDR3 DNA reads TGTGCCAGCAATCCAGGGAGGAACTATGGCTACACCTTC.

The table lists this clonotype with many counts. The chain joins TRBV12-3 or TRBV12-4 to TRBJ1-2; possible D gene TRBD1, 5 bases. This CDR3 comprises 12 residues. V lost 6 bases, J lost 6 bases, and 11 bases lay in between. Written as DNA, the CDR3 is TGTGCCAGCAGACGACTACAGGATGGCTACACCTTC. Amino acid sequence: CASRRLQDGYTF.

V gene TRBV5-1 combines with J gene TRBJ1-6, with unresolved D. Germline CDR1 and CDR2: SGHRS and YFSETQ. Trimming pared 0 bases from V and 6 bases from J, leaving 16 bases between. The CDR3 has 17 residues. The CDR3 sequence: CASSLAIRGSSNSPLHF. The CDR3 DNA is TGCGCCAGCAGCTTGGCCATTCGCGGCAGCTCTAATTCACCCCTCCACTTT.

This clonotype was found many times. J is TRBJ1-1 and V is TRBV3-1, with no clear D. CDR3 length equals 15 residues. Germline V lookup: CDR1 LGHDT, CDR2 YNNKEL (reference sequence). V lost 4 bases to trimming and J lost 0 bases, with 12 bases between them. CDR3 sequence reads: CASSPKAWVNTEAFF. CDR3 coding DNA: TGTGCCAGCAGCCCGAAGGCGTGGGTGAACACTGAAGCTTTCTTT.

This clonotype was counted many times. This chain uses TRBV19 with TRBJ1-5; D gene unclear. This CDR3 is built from 15 residues. Germline V gene sequence: CDR1 LNHDA, CDR2 SQIVND (reference sequence). V was clipped by 2 bases and J by 0 bases, with 8 bases between them. CDR3 amino acids: CASSILGRSNQPQHF. The CDR3 nucleotides are TGTGCCAGTAGTATACTCGGCCGTAGCAATCAGCCCCAGCATTTT.

V gene TRBV5-1 combines with J gene TRBJ2-5; D is perhaps TRBD1 (6 bases). Per the germline V gene, CDR1 is SGHRS and CDR2 is YFSETQ. Deletions cut 5 bases from V and 5 bases from J, with 16 bases between. The CDR3 sequence is 14 residues long. The DNA of the CDR3 is TGCGCCAGCAGTGTGACCAGGGGCAGGGAGACCCAGTACTTC. Translation gives CASSVTRGRETQYF.

The sample holds many counts of this clonotype. V and J are TRBV6-1 and TRBJ2-5; D gene unclear. CDR3 length: 12 residues. The germline CDR1 and CDR2 sequences are MNHNS and SASEGT. V was pared by 7 bases and J by 2 bases, with 8 bases between. CDR3 sequence: CASKPGQETQYF. CDR3 DNA: TGTGCCAGCAAGCCAGGACAAGAGACCCAGTACTTC.

The chain carries TRBV6-1 and TRBJ1-5; 9 nucleotides line up with TRBD1. The J segment lost 6 bases and the V segment lost 3 bases, leaving 6 bases of the junction unmatched. Looked up from germline, CDR1 is MNHNS and CDR2 is SASEGT. The CDR3 contains 15 residues. CDR3 sequence (DNA): TGTGCCAGCAGTGAGCCCAGACAGGGGGGTCAGCCCCAGCATTTT. It codes for CASSEPRQGGQPQHF.

There are many counts of this clonotype. The rearrangement uses TRBV13 and TRBJ1-2; a possible D gene is TRBD1 (6 bases). The germline V gene encodes CDR1 PRHDT and CDR2 FYEKMQ (reference sequence). V gave up 5 bases and J gave up 8 bases, with 24 bases separating them. The CDR3 is made up of 16 amino acids. The CDR3 sequence is CASSQDPSRQADGYTF. The CDR3, as DNA: TGTGCCAGCAGCCAGGATCCATCAAGACAGGCGGACGGCTACACCTTC.

This clonotype has a count of ten or more. The rearrangement uses TRBV9 and TRBJ1-2; D gene unclear. This CDR3 has 15 residues. Germline CDR1 and CDR2: SGDLS and YYNGEE. With 0 bases removed from V and 3 bases from J, the gap between germline ends came to 12 bases. CDR3 residues: CASSVASRPDYGYTF. The CDR3 nucleotides are TGTGCCAGCAGCGTAGCCAGTCGCCCAGACTATGGCTACACCTTC.

This clonotype was observed at least ten times. The V call is TRBV12-3 or TRBV12-4, the J call TRBJ1-5; maybe TRBD1 (5 bases). V was pared by 1 base and J by 6 bases, with 7 bases between. The CDR3 runs 13 residues. CDR3 residues: CASSLGGGQPQHF. The DNA for the CDR3 is TGTGCCAGCAGTTTAGGGGGCGGTCAGCCCCAGCATTTT.

This clonotype was picked up many times. CDR3 region: CASSFFGELTEAFF. The CDR3 nucleotides read TGCGCCAGCAGCTTCTTTGGGGAATTGACTGAAGCTTTCTTT. This chain links TRBV5-1 with TRBJ1-1; no clear D gene. The CDR3 contains 14 residues. Trimming removed 2 bases at V and 5 bases at J, with 13 bases between. In germline, CDR1 is SGHRS, CDR2 YFSETQ.